Listed here is a single T cell receptor (beta chain). This entry belongs to a study of blood T cell repertoires in COVID-19. Sequenced by immunoSEQ multiplex PCR; TCRdb stores in-frame clones only, minus some. Of 200,000 to 250,000 clones in the sample, 90% to 95% were seen once. Germline-derived CDR1 and CDR2 are MNHEY and SVGAGI. V was pared by 7 bases and J by 6 bases, with 15 bases between. This CDR3 has 13 amino acids. This chain links TRBV6-5 with TRBJ1-1; no definite D call. The sequence derives from a woman between 18 and 30 years old who had recovered from COVID-19. Source material: PBMCs or T cells enriched from blood (not recorded which). The CDR3 DNA follows: TGTGCCAGCACCACGGGGAAGGTCTCTGAAGCTTTCTTT. Translating it yields CASTTGKVSEAFF.